This record covers a single T cell receptor beta chain. Per the original methods: Reference gene primer amplification gave estimated nucleated cell counts. Method: immunoSEQ multiplex PCR; TCRdb's copy keeps in-frame clones and lacks some. That table furnishes V, J and clone size, whereas the DNA furnished D and trimming. Here the sample spans just under 85,000 clones, under 85% being singletons. These data come from a study of blood T cell repertoires in COVID-19. For the study at large: There were acute and convalescent COVID-19 samples, and they came from the United States, Italy and Spain. Sources were T cells, B-cell-depleted T cells, or PBMCs; the material itself was cDNA or gDNA.

Looked up from germline, CDR1 is MDHEN and CDR2 is SYDVKM. This CDR3 contains 12 residues. V lost 5 bases and J 7 bases, leaving 12 bases between the germline ends. V gene TRBV28 combines with J gene TRBJ2-7; TRBD2 is a possible D gene (5 bases). The sequenced sample was peripheral blood. The source of this sequence is a woman older than 75 with acute or convalescent COVID-19. Here the CDR3 DNA reads TGTGCCAGCAGTGTAACTAGGCGTGAGCAGTACTTC. Encoded protein: CASSVTRREQYF.